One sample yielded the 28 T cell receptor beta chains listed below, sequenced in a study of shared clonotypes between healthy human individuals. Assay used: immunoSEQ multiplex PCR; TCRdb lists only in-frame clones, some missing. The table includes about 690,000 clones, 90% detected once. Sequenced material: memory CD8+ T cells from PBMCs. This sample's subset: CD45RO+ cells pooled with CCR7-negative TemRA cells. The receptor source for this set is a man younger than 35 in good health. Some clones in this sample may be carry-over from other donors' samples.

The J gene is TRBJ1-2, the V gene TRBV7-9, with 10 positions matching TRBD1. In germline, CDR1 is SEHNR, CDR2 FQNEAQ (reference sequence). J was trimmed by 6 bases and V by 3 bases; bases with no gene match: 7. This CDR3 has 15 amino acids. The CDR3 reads CASSLAGTGDDGYTF. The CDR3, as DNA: TGTGCCAGCAGCTTGGCCGGGACAGGGGACGATGGCTACACCTTC.

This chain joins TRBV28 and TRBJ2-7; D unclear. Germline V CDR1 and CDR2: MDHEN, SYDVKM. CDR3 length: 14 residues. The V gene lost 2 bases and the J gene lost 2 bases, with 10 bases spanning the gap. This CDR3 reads CASSLSSWAYEQYF. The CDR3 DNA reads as TGTGCCAGCAGTTTAAGCTCCTGGGCCTACGAGCAGTACTTC.

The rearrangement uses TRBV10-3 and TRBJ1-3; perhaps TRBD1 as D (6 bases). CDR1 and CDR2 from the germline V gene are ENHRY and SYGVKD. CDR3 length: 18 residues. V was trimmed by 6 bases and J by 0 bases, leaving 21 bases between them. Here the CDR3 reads CAIRTIIPDSSSGNTIYF. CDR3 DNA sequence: TGTGCCATCAGGACCATCATTCCGGACAGCAGCTCTGGAAACACCATATATTTT.

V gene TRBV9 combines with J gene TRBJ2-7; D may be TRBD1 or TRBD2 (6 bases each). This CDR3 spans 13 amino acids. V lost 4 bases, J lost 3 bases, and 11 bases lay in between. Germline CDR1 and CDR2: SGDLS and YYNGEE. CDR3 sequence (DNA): TGTGCCAGCAGCCCCGGAGGGGGCTACGAGCAGTACTTC. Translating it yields CASSPGGGYEQYF.

The CDR3 nucleotides are TGTGCCAGTACCTCAGGACAGGGGTTTAATCAGCCCCAGCATTTT. Translating gives CASTSGQGFNQPQHF. V and J are TRBV19 and TRBJ1-5; 9 bases agree with TRBD1. The CDR3 is 15 residues long. J was trimmed by 4 bases and V by 7 bases; bases with no gene match: 8. Germline lookup yields CDR1 LNHDA and CDR2 SQIVND (reference sequence).

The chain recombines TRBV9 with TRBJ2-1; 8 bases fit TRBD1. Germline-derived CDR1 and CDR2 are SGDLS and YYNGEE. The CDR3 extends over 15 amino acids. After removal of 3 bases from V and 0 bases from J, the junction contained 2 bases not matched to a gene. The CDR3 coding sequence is TGTGCCAGCAGCGGACAGGGGTCCTCCTACAATGAGCAGTTCTTC. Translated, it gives CASSGQGSSYNEQFF.

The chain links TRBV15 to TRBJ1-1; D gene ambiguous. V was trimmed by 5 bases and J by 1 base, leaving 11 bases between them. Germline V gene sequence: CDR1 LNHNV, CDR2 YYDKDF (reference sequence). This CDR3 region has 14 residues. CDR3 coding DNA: TGTGCCACCAGCTACACCAATTCGAACACTGAAGCTTTCTTT. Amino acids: CATSYTNSNTEAFF.

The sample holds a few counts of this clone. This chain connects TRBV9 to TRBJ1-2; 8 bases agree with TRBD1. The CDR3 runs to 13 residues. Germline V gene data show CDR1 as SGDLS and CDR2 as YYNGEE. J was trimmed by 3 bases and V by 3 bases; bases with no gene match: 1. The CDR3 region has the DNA TGTGCCAGCAGCGCAGGGGGCTACTATGGCTACACCTTC. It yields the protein CASSAGGYYGYTF.

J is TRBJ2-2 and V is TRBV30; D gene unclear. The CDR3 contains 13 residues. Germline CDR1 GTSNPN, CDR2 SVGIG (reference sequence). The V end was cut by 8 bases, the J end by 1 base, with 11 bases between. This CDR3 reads CAGRTENTGELFF. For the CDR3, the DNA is TGTGCCGGTAGGACGGAGAACACCGGGGAGCTGTTTTTT.

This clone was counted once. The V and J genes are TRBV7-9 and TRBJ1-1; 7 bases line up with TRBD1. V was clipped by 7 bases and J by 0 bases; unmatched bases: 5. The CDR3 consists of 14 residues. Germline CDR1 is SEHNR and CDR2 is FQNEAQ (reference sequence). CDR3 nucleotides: TGTGCCAGCACCCCGACAGGGTTGAACACTGAAGCTTTCTTT. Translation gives CASTPTGLNTEAFF.

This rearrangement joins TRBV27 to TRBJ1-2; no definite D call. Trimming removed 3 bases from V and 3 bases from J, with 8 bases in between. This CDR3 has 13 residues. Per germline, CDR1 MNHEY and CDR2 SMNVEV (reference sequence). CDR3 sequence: CASSFTADYGYTF. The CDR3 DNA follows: TGTGCCAGCAGTTTCACAGCAGACTATGGCTACACCTTC.

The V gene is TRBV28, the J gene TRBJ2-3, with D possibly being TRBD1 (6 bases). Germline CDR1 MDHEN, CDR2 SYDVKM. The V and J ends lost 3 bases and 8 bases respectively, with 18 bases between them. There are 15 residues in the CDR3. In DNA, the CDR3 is TGTGCCAGCAGTTTGGTCCGGCAGGGGTGGGCTACGCAGTATTTT. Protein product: CASSLVRQGWATQYF.

As DNA, the CDR3 is TGTGCCAGCAGCTTTAGCGGGAGTTGGGAGACCCAGTACTTC. Translating gives CASSFSGSWETQYF. V usage is TRBV7-8 and J usage is TRBJ2-5, with 9 bases fitting TRBD2. Germline V lookup: CDR1 SGHVS, CDR2 FQNEAQ. There are 14 residues in the CDR3. Losses at the gene ends were 3 bases for V and 5 bases for J; bases not matched to a gene: 4.

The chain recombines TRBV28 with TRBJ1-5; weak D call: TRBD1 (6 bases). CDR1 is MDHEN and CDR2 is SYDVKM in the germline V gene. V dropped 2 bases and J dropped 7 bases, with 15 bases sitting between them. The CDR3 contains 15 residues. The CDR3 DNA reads TGTGCCAGCAGTTTACTGGTGGGGACACGGCAGCCCCAGCATTTT. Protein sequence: CASSLLVGTRQPQHF.

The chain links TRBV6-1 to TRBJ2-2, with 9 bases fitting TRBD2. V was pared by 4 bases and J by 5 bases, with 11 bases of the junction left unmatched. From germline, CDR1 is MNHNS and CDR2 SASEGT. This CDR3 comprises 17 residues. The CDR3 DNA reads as TGTGCCAGCAGTGCGTCACTACGGCGGGAGGGGACCGGGGAGCTGTTTTTT. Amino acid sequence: CASSASLRREGTGELFF.

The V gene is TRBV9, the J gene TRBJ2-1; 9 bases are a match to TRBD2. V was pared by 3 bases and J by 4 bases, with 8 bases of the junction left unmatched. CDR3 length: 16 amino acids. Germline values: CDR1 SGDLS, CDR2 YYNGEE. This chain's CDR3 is CASSESAGGGYNEQFF. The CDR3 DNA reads TGTGCCAGCAGCGAATCGGCGGGAGGGGGTTACAATGAGCAGTTCTTC.

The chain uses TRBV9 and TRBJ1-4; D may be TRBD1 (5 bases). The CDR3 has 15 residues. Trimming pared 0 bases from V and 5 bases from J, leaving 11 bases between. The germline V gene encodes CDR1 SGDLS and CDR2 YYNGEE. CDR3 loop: CASSVGGGGNEKLFF. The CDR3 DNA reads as TGTGCCAGCAGCGTAGGGGGCGGTGGAAATGAAAAACTGTTTTTT.

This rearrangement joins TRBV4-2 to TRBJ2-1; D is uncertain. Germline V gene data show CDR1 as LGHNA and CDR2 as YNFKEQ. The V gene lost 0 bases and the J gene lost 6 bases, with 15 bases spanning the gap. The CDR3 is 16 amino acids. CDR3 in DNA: TGTGCCAGCAGCCAAGATCTCAGGTACTTAATCAATGAGCAGTTCTTC. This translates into CASSQDLRYLINEQFF.

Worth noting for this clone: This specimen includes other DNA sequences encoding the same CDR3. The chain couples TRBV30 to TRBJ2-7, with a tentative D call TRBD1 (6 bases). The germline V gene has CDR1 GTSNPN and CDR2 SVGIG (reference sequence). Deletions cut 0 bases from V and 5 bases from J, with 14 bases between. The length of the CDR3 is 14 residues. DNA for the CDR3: TGTGCCTGGAGTGTAGGCCAGGGGATGAACGAGCAGTACTTC. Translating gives CAWSVGQGMNEQYF.

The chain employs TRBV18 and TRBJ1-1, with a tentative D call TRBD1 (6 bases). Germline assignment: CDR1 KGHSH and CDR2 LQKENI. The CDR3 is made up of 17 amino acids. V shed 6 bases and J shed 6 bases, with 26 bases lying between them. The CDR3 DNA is TGTGCCAGCTCTCATAAACCCCTCGGGGGGCTTGAGCCTGAAGCTTTCTTT. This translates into CASSHKPLGGLEPEAFF. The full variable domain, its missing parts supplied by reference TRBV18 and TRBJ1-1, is NAGVMQNPRHLVRRRGQEARLRCSPMKGHSHVYWYRQLPEEGLKFMVYLQKENIIDESGMPKERFSAEFPKEGPSILRIQQVVRGDSAAYFCASSHKPLGGLEPEAFFGQGTRLTVV.

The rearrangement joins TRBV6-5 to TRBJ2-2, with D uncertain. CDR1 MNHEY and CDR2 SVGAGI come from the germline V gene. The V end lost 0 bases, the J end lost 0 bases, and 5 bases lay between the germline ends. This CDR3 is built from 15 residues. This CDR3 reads CASSYSTANTGELFF. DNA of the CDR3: TGTGCCAGCAGTTACTCTACAGCGAACACCGGGGAGCTGTTTTTT.

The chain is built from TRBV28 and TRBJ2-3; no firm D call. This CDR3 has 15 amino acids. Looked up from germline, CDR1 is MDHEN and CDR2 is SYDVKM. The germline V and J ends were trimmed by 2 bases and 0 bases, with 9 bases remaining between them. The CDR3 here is CASSLLQASTDTQYF. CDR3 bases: TGTGCCAGCAGTTTACTCCAGGCCAGCACAGATACGCAGTATTTT. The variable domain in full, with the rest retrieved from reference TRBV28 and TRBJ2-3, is DVKVTQSSRYLVKRTGEKVFLECVQDMDHENMFWYRQDPGLGLRLIYFSYDVKMKEKGDIPEGYSVSREKKERFSLILESASTNQTSMYLCASSLLQASTDTQYFGPGTRLTVL.

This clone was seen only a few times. CDR3 protein: CSVMIGGADTQYF. The CDR3 nucleotides read TGCAGCGTGATGATAGGGGGCGCGGATACGCAGTATTTT. The chain carries TRBV29-1 and TRBJ2-3, with TRBD1 matching over 7 bases. From germline, CDR1 is SQVTM and CDR2 ANQGSEA. The CDR3 has 13 residues. V lost 6 bases, J lost 6 bases, and 9 bases stayed unmatched.

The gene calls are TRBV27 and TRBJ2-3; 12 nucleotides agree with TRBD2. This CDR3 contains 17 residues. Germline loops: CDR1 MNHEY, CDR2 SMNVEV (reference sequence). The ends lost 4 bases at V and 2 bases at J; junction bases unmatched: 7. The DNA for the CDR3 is TGTGCCAGCAGTTCCCCCCTAGCGGGAGGGTACACAGATACGCAGTATTTT. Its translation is CASSSPLAGGYTDTQYF.

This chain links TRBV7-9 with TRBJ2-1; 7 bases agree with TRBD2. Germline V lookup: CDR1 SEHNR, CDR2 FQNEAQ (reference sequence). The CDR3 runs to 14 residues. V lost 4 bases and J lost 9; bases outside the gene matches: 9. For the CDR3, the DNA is TGTGCCAGCAGCTGGGGAGGGGTTCGGGCTGAGCAGTTCTTC. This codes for CASSWGGVRAEQFF. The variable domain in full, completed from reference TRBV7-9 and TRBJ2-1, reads DTGVSQNPRHKITKRGQNVTFRCDPISEHNRLYWYRQTLGQGPEFLTYFQNEAQLEKSRLLSDRFSAERPKGSFSTLEIQRTEQGDSAMYLCASSWGGVRAEQFFGPGTRLTVL.

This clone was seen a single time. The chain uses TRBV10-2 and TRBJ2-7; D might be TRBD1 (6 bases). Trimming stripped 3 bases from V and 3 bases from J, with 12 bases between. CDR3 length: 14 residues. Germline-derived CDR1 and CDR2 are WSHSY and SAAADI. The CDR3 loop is CASSETGSLYEQYF. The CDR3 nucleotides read TGCGCCAGCAGTGAAACAGGGTCCCTCTACGAGCAGTACTTC.

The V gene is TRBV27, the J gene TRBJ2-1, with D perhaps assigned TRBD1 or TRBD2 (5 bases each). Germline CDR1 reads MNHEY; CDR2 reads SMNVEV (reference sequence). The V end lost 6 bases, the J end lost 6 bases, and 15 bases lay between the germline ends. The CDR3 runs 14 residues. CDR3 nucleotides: TGTGCCAGCAGCTTAGGCCAGGGAGCCAATGAGCAGTTCTTC. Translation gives CASSLGQGANEQFF.

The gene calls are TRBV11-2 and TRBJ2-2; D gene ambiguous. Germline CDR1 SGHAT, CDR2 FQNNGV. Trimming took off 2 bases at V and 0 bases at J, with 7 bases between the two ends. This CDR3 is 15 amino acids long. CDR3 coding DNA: TGTGCCAGCAGCTTAATAAAAACGAACACCGGGGAGCTGTTTTTT. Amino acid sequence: CASSLIKTNTGELFF.